The source of this T cell receptor (beta chain) is a study of T-cell reconstitution after alpha-beta-depleted transplantation in children. Unique molecular identifiers were used in preparing the TCRbeta library. Each CDR3 protein is one row after TCRdb ran MiXCR on the PCR reads. The sample contains about 600,000 distinct CDR3 sequences, 10% to 15% of which appear only once. This clonotype was seen at least ten times. Its antigen is unknown. Germline-derived CDR1 and CDR2 are SGHRS and YFSETQ. The V and J ends lost 5 bases and 8 bases, in that order; junction bases with no gene match: 15. CDR3 length equals 16 residues. Broader study findings: Reportedly, only several hundred clones from non-depleted graft cells drove alpha-beta T-cell counts at about two months. Newly made T cells mostly supplied T-cell counts and diversity one year after transplant.

Sequenced material: PBMCs, mostly from graft donor cells, taken 360 days after TCRalphabeta/CD19-depleted stem cell transplant. This chain connects TRBV5-1 to TRBJ2-3; 9 bases are a match to TRBD2. This TCR was recovered from a male patient aged 10 to 17 who had a stem cell transplant for acute myeloid leukemia, so the T cells may come from the graft donor. Written as DNA, the CDR3 is TGCGCCAGCAGGTTAACGTGGCTAGCGGGATTTGGTACGCAGTATTTT. This gives the protein CASRLTWLAGFGTQYF.